The 12 T cell receptor beta chains given below trace back to one sample, sequenced in a study of blood T cell repertoires in COVID-19. TCRdb's copy holds only in-frame clones and misses some; the assay was immunoSEQ multiplex PCR. The data show about 74,000 clones, roughly 82% seen once. Sequencing was performed on peripheral blood. These receptors came from a human donor in a cohort sampled during active COVID-19.

The gene calls are TRBV3-1 (or the pseudogene TRBV3-2) and TRBJ1-5, with a tentative D call TRBD1 (5 bases). Between the trimmed V and J ends, which lost 6 bases and 6 bases, there was a span of 12 bases. The length of the CDR3 is 13 residues. Germline CDR1 and CDR2: LGHDT and YNNKEL (reference sequence). The DNA for the CDR3 is TGTGCCAGCAGTATAAGCGGGGCTCAGCCCCAGCATTTT. This translates into CASSISGAQPQHF.

This clone has a handful of counts. V and J are TRBV15 and TRBJ1-1; no clear D. Trimming stripped 2 bases from V and 2 bases from J, with 9 bases between. The CDR3 has 14 residues. Germline V gives CDR1 LNHNV, CDR2 YYDKDF (reference sequence). CDR3 sequence reads: CATSRTGINTEAFF. Written as DNA, the CDR3 is TGTGCCACCAGCAGAACCGGGATAAACACTGAAGCTTTCTTT.

This clone has a single count. CDR3 amino acids: CASSRLTSERDYEQYF. The CDR3 DNA reads TGCGCCAGCAGTCGCCTCACTAGCGAAAGGGATTACGAGCAGTACTTC. The chain joins TRBV23-1 to TRBJ2-7; 7 bases are shared with TRBD2. TRBV23-1 is marked as an open reading frame, function uncertain. With 4 bases clipped from V and 4 bases from J, the junction kept 13 bases outside the gene matches. The CDR3 extends over 16 amino acids.

The chain recombines TRBV7-2 with TRBJ1-1; D perhaps matches TRBD1 (6 bases). V shed 6 bases and J shed 2 bases, with 13 bases lying between them. Germline assignment: CDR1 SGHTA and CDR2 FQGNSA. CDR3 length equals 14 residues. The CDR3: CASSRTGFNTEAFF. The CDR3 coding sequence is TGTGCCAGCAGTCGCACAGGGTTCAACACTGAAGCTTTCTTT.

In this sample, this clone turned up once. The chain combines TRBV7-2 with TRBJ2-5; perhaps TRBD1 as D (5 bases). Trimming shortened V by 5 bases and J by 4 bases, and 11 bases separated the two germline ends. CDR3 size: 13 residues. CDR1 is SGHTA and CDR2 is FQGNSA in the germline V gene. The CDR3 bases are TGTGCCAGCAGCCCTGGCCAGGGAGAGACCCAGTACTTC. This gives the protein CASSPGQGETQYF.

There are a few counts of this clone. The genes are TRBV6-6 and TRBJ2-7; 7 positions match TRBD1. CDR3 size: 14 residues. V gave up 8 bases and J gave up 4 bases; unmatched junction bases: 11. Germline CDR1 is MNHNY and CDR2 is SVGAGI (reference sequence). The CDR3 is CASVEGARWYEQYF. In DNA, the CDR3 is TGTGCCAGCGTCGAGGGGGCGCGTTGGTACGAGCAGTACTTC.

The chain is built from TRBV5-1 and TRBJ2-1, with 9 bases aligning to TRBD1. Germline CDR1 and CDR2: SGHRS and YFSETQ. V trimming: 4 bases; J trimming: 3 bases; junction bases outside the gene matches: 5. This CDR3 comprises 15 residues. In nucleotides, the CDR3 is TGCGCCAGCAGCGGGACAGGGTTCGGCTACAATGAGCAGTTCTTC. Its translation is CASSGTGFGYNEQFF.

The rearrangement uses TRBV7-2 and TRBJ2-7; 7 nucleotides line up with TRBD2. The CDR3 is 14 residues long. CDR1 and CDR2 (germline): SGHTA, FQGNSA. The V and J ends lost 5 bases and 6 bases, in that order; junction bases with no gene match: 10. CDR3 DNA sequence: TGTGCCAGCAGCCTAGGACCGGGGGGTTTCGAGCAGTACTTC. Its protein is CASSLGPGGFEQYF.

This clone was found once. This rearrangement joins TRBV10-3 to TRBJ2-7, with 8 positions matching TRBD1. The V gene's germline CDR1 is ENHRY and CDR2 SYGVKD. The CDR3 spans 15 residues. The V gene end was trimmed by 10 bases and the J gene end by 1 base; junction bases not matched to a gene: 12. CDR3 coding DNA: TGTGCCACCCTAATGGACAGGGATGGTTCCTACGAGCAGTACTTC. As protein: CATLMDRDGSYEQYF.

This CDR3 reads CASSIGKGAETQYF. CDR3 in DNA: TGTGCCAGTAGTATAGGGAAGGGGGCAGAGACCCAGTACTTC. The chain links TRBV19 to TRBJ2-5, with TRBD1 identical over 7 bases. Trimming took 1 base from V and 4 from J; bases not matched to a gene: 3. CDR1 and CDR2 (germline): LNHDA, SQIVND (reference sequence). This CDR3 region has 14 residues.

In its sample, this clone was seen a few times. The chain joins TRBV19 to TRBJ1-2; D possibly corresponds to TRBD1 (6 bases). V shed 6 bases and J shed 2 bases, with 16 bases lying between them. The CDR3 has 15 residues. Per the germline V gene, CDR1 is LNHDA and CDR2 is SQIVND (reference sequence). The CDR3: CASRSDTGSNYGYTF. As DNA, the CDR3 is TGTGCCAGTAGGTCGGACACAGGGAGCAACTATGGCTACACCTTC.

The J gene is TRBJ2-5, the V gene TRBV7-2, with 7 bases aligning to TRBD1. There are 15 residues in the CDR3. Per the germline V gene, CDR1 is SGHTA and CDR2 is FQGNSA. Unmatched junction bases numbered 4, after V lost 1 base and J lost 2 bases. DNA for the CDR3: TGTGCCAGCAGCTTAGTAGGGGGCCGGCAAGAGACCCAGTACTTC. It is translated as CASSLVGGRQETQYF.